A single sample gave rise to the 29 T cell receptor beta chains below, sequenced in a study of T cell responses to AZD1222 COVID-19 vaccine. Data came from immunoSEQ multiplex PCR; TCRdb stores just in-frame clones and leaves some out. The data show approximately 140,000 clones, about 90% seen once. The source material was peripheral blood, sampled on day 0 of AZD1222 vaccination. Every receptor here comes from an adult in good health.

The chain carries TRBV28 and TRBJ1-5; TRBD1 matches at 10 bases. The CDR3 runs 16 residues. Unmatched junction bases numbered 11, after V lost 6 bases and J lost 6 bases. Per the germline V gene, CDR1 is MDHEN and CDR2 is SYDVKM. The CDR3 loop is CASRYSLRTGGQPQHF. Written as DNA, the CDR3 is TGTGCCAGCAGGTATTCTCTTAGGACAGGGGGTCAGCCCCAGCATTTT. Full variable domain (outside the CDR3, taken from reference TRBV28 and TRBJ1-5): DVKVTQSSRYLVKRTGEKVFLECVQDMDHENMFWYRQDPGLGLRLIYFSYDVKMKEKGDIPEGYSVSREKKERFSLILESASTNQTSMYLCASRYSLRTGGQPQHFGDGTRLSIL.

As to this clone: One end of the junction is discordant with germline, which a read error may explain. This chain joins TRBV19 and TRBJ1-4; D remains unclear. This CDR3 comprises 13 residues. Germline values: CDR1 LNHDA, CDR2 SQIVND (reference sequence). The CDR3 protein is CASSITVHEKLFF. Here the CDR3 DNA reads TGTGCCAGTAGTATTACGGTTCATGAGAAACTGTTTTTT.

The chain recombines TRBV4-2 with TRBJ1-5; D is unclear. V was cut by 2 bases and J by 6 bases, with 8 bases left in between. Per germline, CDR1 LGHNA and CDR2 YNFKEQ. CDR3 size: 13 residues. Written as DNA, the CDR3 is TGTGCCAGCAGCCAACGACCAGGTCAGCCCCAGCATTTT. Its translation: CASSQRPGQPQHF.

The chain links TRBV6-5 to TRBJ2-7; 7 bases are a match to TRBD1. V lost 6 bases, J lost 11 bases, and 10 bases stayed unmatched. The CDR3 consists of 12 residues. Germline V gene data show CDR1 as MNHEY and CDR2 as SVGAGI. The CDR3 DNA sequence: TGTGCCAGCAGACCCATGGTGGGGACAGAGTACTTC. Amino acid sequence: CASRPMVGTEYF.

This rearrangement joins TRBV11-2 to TRBJ1-4, with D possibly matching TRBD1 (5 bases). V was cut by 2 bases and J by 5 bases, with 9 bases left in between. The germline gives CDR1 SGHAT, CDR2 FQNNGV. The CDR3 contains 14 residues. CDR3 nucleotides: TGTGCCAGCAGCTTAAACCGGGGGAATGAAAAACTGTTTTTT. Translating it yields CASSLNRGNEKLFF.

This sequence joins TRBV7-6 and TRBJ2-1, with 8 nucleotides matching TRBD2. Germline CDR1 and CDR2: SGHVS and FNYEAQ. The V and J ends lost 1 base and 5 bases, in that order; junction bases with no gene match: 10. The CDR3 runs 17 residues. CDR3 coding DNA: TGTGCCAGCAGCTTAGAAGGGACTAGTGATTCTCACAATGAGCAGTTCTTC. It specifies CASSLEGTSDSHNEQFF.

The V call is TRBV27, the J call TRBJ1-2; D unclear. Germline V CDR1 and CDR2: MNHEY, SMNVEV (reference sequence). The CDR3 loop spans 16 amino acids. Deletions cut 5 bases from V and 0 bases from J, with 16 bases between. The CDR3 DNA reads as TGTGCCAGCAGTCCCCGAGGAGGGAGGGCTAACTATGGCTACACCTTC. This encodes CASSPRGGRANYGYTF.

The chain has TRBV7-3 and TRBJ1-1, with D possibly being TRBD1 (5 bases). The V end lost 1 base, the J end lost 4 bases, and 10 bases lay between the germline ends. The germline CDR1 and CDR2 sequences are SGHTA and FQGTGA. The CDR3 extends over 14 amino acids. The CDR3 nucleotides read TGTGCCAGCAGCTTAATCGGCAGGGCCACTGAAGCTTTCTTT. Translating gives CASSLIGRATEAFF. Full variable domain (rest looked up from reference TRBV7-3 and TRBJ1-1): GAGVSQTPSNKVTEKGKYVELRCDPISGHTALYWYRQSLGQGPEFLIYFQGTGAADDSGLPNDRFFAVRPEGSVSTLKIQRTERGDSAVYLCASSLIGRATEAFFGQGTRLTVV.

The chain has TRBV6-2 or TRBV6-3 and TRBJ2-3; perhaps D is TRBD1 or TRBD2 (5 bases each). Germline CDR1 is MNHEY and CDR2 is SVGEGT. CDR3 length equals 15 residues. Trimming took off 6 bases at V and 0 bases at J, with 13 bases between the two ends. DNA for the CDR3: TGTGCCAGCAGCGCCCGGGACCCCAGCACAGATACGCAGTATTTT. Translation gives CASSARDPSTDTQYF.

The V call is TRBV7-8, the J call TRBJ2-3; tentatively, D is TRBD2 (5 bases). CDR3 length: 14 residues. V was cut by 2 bases and J by 4 bases, with 10 bases left in between. Germline loops: CDR1 SGHVS, CDR2 FQNEAQ. Here the CDR3 reads CASSLRRLPDTQYF. As DNA, the CDR3 is TGTGCCAGCAGCTTAAGGAGGCTCCCAGATACGCAGTATTTT.

The chain carries TRBV4-2 and TRBJ1-2; TRBD1 aligns across 7 bases. V dropped 3 bases and J dropped 6; count of bases not matched to a gene: 19. This CDR3 has 18 residues. Germline V gene data show CDR1 as LGHNA and CDR2 as YNFKEQ. CDR3 in amino acids: CASSQVYPNRGGRDGYTF. As DNA, the CDR3 is TGTGCCAGCAGCCAGGTGTATCCCAACAGGGGTGGCCGGGATGGCTACACCTTC.

The V and J genes are TRBV28 and TRBJ1-6; the D gene is possibly TRBD1 (6 bases). This CDR3 comprises 16 residues. Trimming pared 6 bases from V and 6 bases from J, leaving 18 bases between. Germline V CDR1 and CDR2: MDHEN, SYDVKM. The CDR3 reads CASSPAGNRANSPLHF. CDR3 sequence (DNA): TGTGCCAGCAGCCCGGCGGGAAACAGGGCTAATTCACCCCTCCACTTT.

V usage is TRBV7-8 and J usage is TRBJ1-6; TRBD1 is a possible D gene (5 bases). Germline CDR1 and CDR2: SGHVS and FQNEAQ. The CDR3 is made up of 17 amino acids. Between the trimmed V and J ends, which lost 1 base and 5 bases, there was a span of 15 bases. The CDR3 region has the DNA TGTGCCAGCAGCTTAGTCGGCGGGACCATCCATAATTCACCCCTCCACTTT. It is translated as CASSLVGGTIHNSPLHF.

This chain joins TRBV2 and TRBJ1-4, with TRBD1 matching 9 bases. Trimming at V came to 7 bases and at J to 7 bases, leaving 7 bases not matched to a gene. Germline V CDR1 and CDR2: SNHLY, FYNNEI. The CDR3 is 14 amino acids. The CDR3: CASTPGQGREKLFF. As DNA, the CDR3 is TGTGCCAGCACCCCGGGACAGGGTCGTGAAAAACTGTTTTTT.

The V call is TRBV18, the J call TRBJ2-7, with D tentatively TRBD1 (6 bases). Trimming left V 0 bases short and J 0 bases short, with 6 bases between. The CDR3 consists of 14 residues. Germline CDR1 reads KGHSH; CDR2 reads LQKENI. The CDR3 DNA reads as TGTGCCAGCTCACCACCAGGGGGCTCCTACGAGCAGTACTTC. Its translation is CASSPPGGSYEQYF.

This chain uses TRBV7-2 with TRBJ2-1; possible D gene TRBD1, 6 bases. The V and J ends lost 1 base and 7 bases respectively, with 8 bases between them. CDR1 SGHTA and CDR2 FQGNSA come from the germline V gene. The CDR3 sequence is 13 residues long. CDR3 in amino acids: CASSLGTENEQFF. The CDR3 DNA reads TGTGCCAGCAGCTTAGGGACAGAAAATGAGCAGTTCTTC.

The chain recombines TRBV4-3 with TRBJ1-5; D not resolved. Germline values: CDR1 LGHNA, CDR2 YSLEER. The V end was cut by 0 bases, the J end by 5 bases, with 5 bases between. The CDR3 loop spans 13 amino acids. CDR3 residues: CASSQETYQPQHF. As DNA, the CDR3 is TGCGCCAGCAGCCAAGAAACCTATCAGCCCCAGCATTTT.

The chain employs TRBV9 and TRBJ2-1; 9 bases map to TRBD2. Germline assignment: CDR1 SGDLS and CDR2 YYNGEE. The V segment lost 0 bases and the J segment 7 bases; nucleotides outside the gene matches: 8. The length of the CDR3 is 16 residues. The CDR3 DNA is TGTGCCAGCAGCGTAGTCGGGCGGGAGGGCCGAAATGAGCAGTTCTTC. Translated, it gives CASSVVGREGRNEQFF.

This chain links TRBV6-5 with TRBJ2-7, with D perhaps matching TRBD2 (6 bases). Trimming pared 6 bases from V and 0 bases from J, leaving 12 bases between. Looked up from germline, CDR1 is MNHEY and CDR2 is SVGAGI. The CDR3 is made up of 14 amino acids. The CDR3 DNA sequence: TGTGCCAGCAGGGCGGGGTGGAGCTCCTACGAGCAGTACTTC. It translates to CASRAGWSSYEQYF.

The V and J genes are TRBV27 and TRBJ2-7, with D possibly being TRBD1 or TRBD2 (5 bases each). This CDR3 region has 18 residues. Trimming stripped 5 bases from V and 0 bases from J, with 23 bases between. Germline values: CDR1 MNHEY, CDR2 SMNVEV (reference sequence). CDR3: CASSPKSPGTERSYEQYF. The DNA for the CDR3 is TGTGCCAGCAGTCCGAAAAGCCCAGGGACCGAACGCTCCTACGAGCAGTACTTC.

The chain has TRBV6-5 and TRBJ1-1; D is undetermined. Germline assignment: CDR1 MNHEY and CDR2 SVGAGI. Trimming pared 8 bases from V and 6 bases from J, leaving 13 bases between. The CDR3 runs to 12 residues. CDR3 DNA: TGTGCCAGCGAGGGCCCTTCCGCTGAAGCTTTCTTT. This encodes CASEGPSAEAFF.

The count of this clone is one. The gene calls are TRBV7-9 and TRBJ2-3; TRBD1 aligns across 8 bases. The V and J ends lost 5 bases and 0 bases, in that order; junction bases with no gene match: 7. The CDR3 totals 16 residues. CDR1 and CDR2 from the germline V gene are SEHNR and FQNEAQ (reference sequence). The CDR3 nucleotides read TGTGCCAGCAGCGTACTACGGACAGGGAGCACAGATACGCAGTATTTT. This encodes CASSVLRTGSTDTQYF.

The chain is built from TRBV9 and TRBJ2-7; D is possibly TRBD1 (6 bases). Trimming took off 5 bases at V and 1 base at J, with 13 bases between the two ends. Germline values: CDR1 SGDLS, CDR2 YYNGEE. This CDR3 comprises 14 residues. The CDR3 is CASSPGTPSYEQYF. The CDR3, as DNA: TGTGCCAGCAGTCCCGGGACACCGTCCTACGAGCAGTACTTC.

The chain uses TRBV19 and TRBJ1-3; D uncertain. The CDR3 runs to 14 residues. Germline V lookup: CDR1 LNHDA, CDR2 SQIVND (reference sequence). Trimming shortened V by 6 bases and J by 0 bases, and 9 bases separated the two germline ends. CDR3 residues: CASRISSSGNTIYF. The CDR3 bases are TGTGCCAGTAGGATCTCCAGCTCTGGAAACACCATATATTTT.

The chain recombines TRBV5-1 with TRBJ1-4; 8 nucleotides match TRBD1. The CDR3 loop spans 15 amino acids. The V segment lost 4 bases and the J segment 4 bases; nucleotides outside the gene matches: 6. CDR1 is SGHRS and CDR2 is YFSETQ in the germline V gene. CDR3 nucleotides: TGCGCCAGCAGCGGTCAGGGGGCTGGTAATGAAAAACTGTTTTTT. Amino acid sequence: CASSGQGAGNEKLFF.

The J gene is TRBJ1-4, the V gene TRBV7-9; D not resolved. The CDR3 is 17 amino acids. V gave up 1 base and J gave up 3 bases, with 15 bases separating them. CDR1 is SEHNR, CDR2 FQNEAQ, per germline (reference sequence). In DNA, the CDR3 is TGTGCCAGCAGCTTAGTTGGGCTACCAGGCTCTAATGAAAAACTGTTTTTT. The encoded protein is CASSLVGLPGSNEKLFF.

V usage is TRBV7-6 and J usage is TRBJ2-5, with a weak D call TRBD1 (5 bases). Per the germline V gene, CDR1 is SGHVS and CDR2 is FNYEAQ. Trimming stripped 5 bases from V and 3 bases from J, with 22 bases between. There are 17 residues in the CDR3. CDR3 sequence reads: CASSPPPGFRGEETQYF. For the CDR3, the DNA is TGTGCCAGCAGCCCACCGCCCGGATTTAGGGGCGAAGAGACCCAGTACTTC.

The V call is TRBV7-9, the J call TRBJ2-5, with D unresolved. V was trimmed by 5 bases and J by 5 bases, leaving 9 bases between them. The germline V gene encodes CDR1 SEHNR and CDR2 FQNEAQ (reference sequence). The CDR3 has 12 residues. The CDR3 loop reads CASSRPPETQYF. The CDR3 bases are TGTGCCAGCAGCCGACCCCCCGAGACCCAGTACTTC.

J is TRBJ1-2 and V is TRBV7-9, with 8 bases lining up with TRBD1. The CDR3 sequence is 16 residues long. Germline CDR1 and CDR2: SEHNR and FQNEAQ (reference sequence). J lost 7 bases, V lost 5 bases, and 15 bases had no gene match. CDR3 amino acids: CASSHTTGVGSGGYTF. The DNA for the CDR3 is TGTGCCAGCAGCCACACGACAGGGGTTGGATCTGGTGGCTACACCTTC.